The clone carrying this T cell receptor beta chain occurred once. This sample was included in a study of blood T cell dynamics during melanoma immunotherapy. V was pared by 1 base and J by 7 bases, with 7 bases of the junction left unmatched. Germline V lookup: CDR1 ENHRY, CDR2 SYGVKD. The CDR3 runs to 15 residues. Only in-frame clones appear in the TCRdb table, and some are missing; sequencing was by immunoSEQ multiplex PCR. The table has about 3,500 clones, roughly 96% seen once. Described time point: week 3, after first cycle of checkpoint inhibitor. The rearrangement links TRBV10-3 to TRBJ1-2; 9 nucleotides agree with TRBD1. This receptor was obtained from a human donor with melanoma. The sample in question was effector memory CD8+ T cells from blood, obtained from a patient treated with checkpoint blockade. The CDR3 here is CAISEWGTGKGGYTF. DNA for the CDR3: TGTGCCATCAGTGAGTGGGGGACAGGGAAAGGTGGCTACACCTTC.